This TCR beta chain is from a study of shared clonotypes between healthy human individuals. Overall study results and limits: Naive subsets generally exceeded memory subsets in estimated richness. Sampling covered blood only; tissue repertoires likely differ. Non-shared clonotypes showed lower generation probabilities than clonotypes common to all four donors.

The germline gives CDR1 SGDLS, CDR2 YYNGEE. The CDR3 extends over 16 amino acids. V gave up 4 bases and J gave up 4 bases; unmatched junction bases: 5. Remarks on this clone: Its antigen is unknown.

Some 30,000 T cell genomes (around 200 ng DNA) went into each sorted-subset replicate. The protocol was immunoSEQ multiplex PCR, while the TCRdb copy is restricted to in-frame clones and leaves out a portion. The repertoire consists of about 2.1 million clones, with over 85% occurring once and the leading ten covering about 1.7%. CD45RO-negative, CCR7-selected cells formed the naive CD8 fraction, which excluded terminally differentiated effector memory CD45RA+ cells. The chain employs TRBV9 and TRBJ2-4; 13 nucleotides agree with TRBD2. This receptor was obtained from a man between 18 and 29 years old in good health. Some clones in this sample may be carry-over from other donors' samples. The sequencing input was naive CD8+ T cells from PBMCs. The CDR3 protein is CASSPGLAGRKNIQYF. DNA of the CDR3: TGTGCCAGCAGCCCGGGACTAGCGGGACGTAAAAACATTCAGTACTTC.